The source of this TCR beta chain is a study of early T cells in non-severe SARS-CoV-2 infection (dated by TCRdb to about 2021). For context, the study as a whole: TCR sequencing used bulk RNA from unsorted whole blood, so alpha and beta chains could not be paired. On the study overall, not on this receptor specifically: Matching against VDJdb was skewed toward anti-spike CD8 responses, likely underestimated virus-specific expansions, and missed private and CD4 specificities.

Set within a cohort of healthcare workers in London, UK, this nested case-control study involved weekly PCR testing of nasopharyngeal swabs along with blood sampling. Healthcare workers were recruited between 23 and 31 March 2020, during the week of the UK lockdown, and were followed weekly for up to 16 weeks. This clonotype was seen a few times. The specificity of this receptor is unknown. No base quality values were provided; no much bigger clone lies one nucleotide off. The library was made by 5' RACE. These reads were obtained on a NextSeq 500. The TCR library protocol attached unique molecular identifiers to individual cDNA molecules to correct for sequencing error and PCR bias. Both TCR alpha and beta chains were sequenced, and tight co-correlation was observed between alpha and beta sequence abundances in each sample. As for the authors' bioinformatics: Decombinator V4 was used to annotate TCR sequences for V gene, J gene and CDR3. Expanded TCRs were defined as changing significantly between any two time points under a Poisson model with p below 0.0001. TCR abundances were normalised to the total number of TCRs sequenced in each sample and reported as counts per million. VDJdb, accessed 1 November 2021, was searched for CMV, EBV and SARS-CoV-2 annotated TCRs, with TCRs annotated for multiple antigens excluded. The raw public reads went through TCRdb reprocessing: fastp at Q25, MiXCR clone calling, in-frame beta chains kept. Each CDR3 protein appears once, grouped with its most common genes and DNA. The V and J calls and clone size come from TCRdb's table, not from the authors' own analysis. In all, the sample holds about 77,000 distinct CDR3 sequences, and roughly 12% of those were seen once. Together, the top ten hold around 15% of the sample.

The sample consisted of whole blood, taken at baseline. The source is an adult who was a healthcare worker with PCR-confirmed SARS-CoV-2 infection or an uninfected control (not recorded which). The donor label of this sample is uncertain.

The bases are TGTGCCAGCAGCCTACGGACAGGGGCTGGCTATGGCTACACCTTC. It translates to CASSLRTGAGYGYTF. The chain employs TRBV11-2 and TRBJ1-2, with TRBD1 matching 9 junction bases. CDR1 is given as SGHAT and CDR2 as FQNNGV, both from the germline V gene. V is pruned by 5 bases and J by 4 bases, leaving 8 bases of the junction without a gene match. The CDR3 starts with the cysteine, ends with the phenylalanine, and has 15 residues. Of all the DNA, just the CDR3 is kept, 45 bases in frame from base 1.